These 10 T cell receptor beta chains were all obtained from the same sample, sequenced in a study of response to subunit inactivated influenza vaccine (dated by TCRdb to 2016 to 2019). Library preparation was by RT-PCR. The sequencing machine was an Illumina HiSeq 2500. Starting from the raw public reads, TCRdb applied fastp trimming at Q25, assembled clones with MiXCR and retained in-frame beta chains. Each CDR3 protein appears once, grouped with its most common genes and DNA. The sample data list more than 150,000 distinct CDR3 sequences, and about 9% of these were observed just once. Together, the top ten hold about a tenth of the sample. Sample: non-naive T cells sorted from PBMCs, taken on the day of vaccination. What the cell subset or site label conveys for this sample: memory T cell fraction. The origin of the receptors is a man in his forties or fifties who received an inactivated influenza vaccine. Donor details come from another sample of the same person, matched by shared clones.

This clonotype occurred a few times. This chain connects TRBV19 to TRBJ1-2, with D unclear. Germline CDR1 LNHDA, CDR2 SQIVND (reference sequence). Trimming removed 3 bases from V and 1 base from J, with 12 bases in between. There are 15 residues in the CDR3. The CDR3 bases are TGTGCCAGTAGTATCGGCAGAAACCATAACTATGGCTACACCTTC. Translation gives CASSIGRNHNYGYTF.

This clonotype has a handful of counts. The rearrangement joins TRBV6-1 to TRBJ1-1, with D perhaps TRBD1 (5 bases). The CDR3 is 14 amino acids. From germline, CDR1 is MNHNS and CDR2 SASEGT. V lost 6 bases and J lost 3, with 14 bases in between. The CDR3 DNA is TGTGCCAGCAGAGGGACGCCCGTCGACACTGAAGCTTTCTTT. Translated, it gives CASRGTPVDTEAFF.

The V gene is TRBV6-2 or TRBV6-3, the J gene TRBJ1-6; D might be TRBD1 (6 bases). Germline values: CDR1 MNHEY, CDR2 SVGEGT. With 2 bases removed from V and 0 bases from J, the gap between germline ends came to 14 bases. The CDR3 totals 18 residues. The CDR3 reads CASSYLRTDASYNSPLHF. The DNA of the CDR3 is TGTGCCAGCAGTTACCTCCGGACAGACGCCTCCTATAATTCACCCCTCCACTTT.

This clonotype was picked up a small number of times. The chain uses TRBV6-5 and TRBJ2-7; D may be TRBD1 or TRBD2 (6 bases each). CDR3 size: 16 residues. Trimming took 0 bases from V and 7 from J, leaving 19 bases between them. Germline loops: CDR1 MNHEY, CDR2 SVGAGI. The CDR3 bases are TGTGCCAGCAGTTACTCAGGGGGGACAAAACTTAGTGAGCAGTACTTC. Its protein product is CASSYSGGTKLSEQYF.

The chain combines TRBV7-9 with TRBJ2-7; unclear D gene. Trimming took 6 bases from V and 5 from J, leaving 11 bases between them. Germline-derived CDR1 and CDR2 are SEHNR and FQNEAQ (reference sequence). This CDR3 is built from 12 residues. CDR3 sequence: CASSGPADEQYF. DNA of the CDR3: TGTGCCAGCAGTGGACCCGCGGACGAGCAGTACTTC.

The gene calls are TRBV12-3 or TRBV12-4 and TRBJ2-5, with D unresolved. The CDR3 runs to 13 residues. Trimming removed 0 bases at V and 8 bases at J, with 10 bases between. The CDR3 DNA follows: TGTGCCAGCAGTTTAGCCCCGAGAGAAACCCAGTACTTC. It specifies CASSLAPRETQYF.

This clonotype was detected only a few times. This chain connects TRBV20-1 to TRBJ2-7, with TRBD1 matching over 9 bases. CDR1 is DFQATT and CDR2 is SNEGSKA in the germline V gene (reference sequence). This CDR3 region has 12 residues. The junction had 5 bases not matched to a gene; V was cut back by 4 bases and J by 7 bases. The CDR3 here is CSANYRGREQYF. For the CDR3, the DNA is TGCAGTGCTAACTACAGGGGGCGAGAGCAGTACTTC.

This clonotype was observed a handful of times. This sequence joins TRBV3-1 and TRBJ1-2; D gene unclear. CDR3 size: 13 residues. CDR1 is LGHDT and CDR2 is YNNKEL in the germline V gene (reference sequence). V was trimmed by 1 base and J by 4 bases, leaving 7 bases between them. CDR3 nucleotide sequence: TGTGCCAGCAGCCAAGTAGCGGCCTATGGCTACACCTTC. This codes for CASSQVAAYGYTF.

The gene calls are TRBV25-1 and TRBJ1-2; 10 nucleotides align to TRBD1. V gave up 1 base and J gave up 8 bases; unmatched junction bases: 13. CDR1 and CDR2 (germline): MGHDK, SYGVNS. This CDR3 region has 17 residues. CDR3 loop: CASSEFLAGTGVRGYTF. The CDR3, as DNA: TGTGCCAGCAGTGAATTCCTCGCCGGGACAGGGGTGAGAGGCTACACCTTC.

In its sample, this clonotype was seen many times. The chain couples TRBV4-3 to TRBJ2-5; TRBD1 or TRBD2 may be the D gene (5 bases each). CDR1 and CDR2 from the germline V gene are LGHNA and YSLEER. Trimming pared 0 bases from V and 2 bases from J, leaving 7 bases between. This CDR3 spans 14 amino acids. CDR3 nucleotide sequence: TGCGCCAGCAGCCAAGACTGGGGGCAAGAGACCCAGTACTTC. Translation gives CASSQDWGQETQYF.